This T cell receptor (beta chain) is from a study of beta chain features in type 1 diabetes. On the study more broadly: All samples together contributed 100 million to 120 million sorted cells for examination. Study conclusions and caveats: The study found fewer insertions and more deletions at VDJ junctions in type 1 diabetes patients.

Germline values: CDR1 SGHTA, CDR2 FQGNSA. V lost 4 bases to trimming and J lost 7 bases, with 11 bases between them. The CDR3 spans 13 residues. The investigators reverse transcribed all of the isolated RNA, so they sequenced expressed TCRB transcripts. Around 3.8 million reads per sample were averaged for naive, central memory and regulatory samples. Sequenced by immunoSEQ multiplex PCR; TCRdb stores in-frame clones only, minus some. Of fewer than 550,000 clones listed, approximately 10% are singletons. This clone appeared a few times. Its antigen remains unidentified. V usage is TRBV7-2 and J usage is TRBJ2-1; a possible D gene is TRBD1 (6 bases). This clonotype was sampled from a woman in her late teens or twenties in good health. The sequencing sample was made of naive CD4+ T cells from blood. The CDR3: CASSWDIINEQFF. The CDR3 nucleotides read TGTGCCAGCAGCTGGGACATTATTAATGAGCAGTTCTTC. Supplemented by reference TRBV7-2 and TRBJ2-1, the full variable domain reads GAGVSQSPSNKVTEKGKDVELRCDPISGHTALYWYRQSLGQGLEFLIYFQGNSAPDKSGLPSDRFSAERTGGSVSTLTIQRTQQEDSAVYLCASSWDIINEQFFGPGTRLTVL.